This T cell receptor beta chain appears in the sequencing data of a study of shared clonotypes between healthy human individuals (dated by TCRdb to about 2020). Study-wide context: The cohort included a few men and a couple of women between 18 and 49 years of age. Per donor, three plates each were used for CD4 naive and CD4 memory, two for CD8 naive, and one for CD8 memory. To estimate repertoire size and how much clonotypes are shared between individuals, the study performed deep sequencing of blood TCR repertoires from about five healthy adults. Different laboratories and diverse techniques were used to prepare libraries and sequence TCR repertoires, to increase sequencing depth and limit assay-specific biases. Each donor's leukapheresis produced roughly between roughly 0.94 and 9.5 billion PBMCs.

This clone was seen a few times. Its specific antigen is unknown. It has no much larger one-base neighbor in the sample; base qualities were not kept. The germline V gene gives CDR1 as SGHTS and CDR2 as YDEGEE. The cysteine opens and the phenylalanine closes a CDR3 of 13 amino acids. Only CDR3 DNA is held: 39 bases, read in frame from base 1. The junction carries 11 bases between V and J, which are trimmed by 3 bases and 5 bases respectively. Points the paper makes about the study in general: Because the study included a small number of donors, the genetic and exposure-history diversity represented was limited. Approximately 5% of naive CD4, 3.5% of naive CD8, about 2.4% of memory CD4, and 0.35% to 0.5% of memory CD8 clonotypes were shared across several donors. Compared with non-shared clonotypes, clonotypes shared by all four sorted-subset donors had higher generation probabilities. Sampling was restricted to blood, and TCR repertoires in tissue are likely to differ from TCR repertoires in blood. Pairwise subsampling led to the expectation that sequencing depth would affect the degree of clonotype sharing among donors. Even with the large sequencing depth, rarefaction of the sorted-subset datasets indicated that sequencing was incomplete. Naive subsets generally had larger estimated clonotype richness than memory subsets.

Using the deep immunoSEQ assay, multiplex PCR amplified TCR CDR3 regions from genomic DNA. For each cell subset, the extracted genomic DNA was distributed evenly across all wells of several immunoSEQ 96-well plates, and each plate served as one replicate. Each replicate PCR for sorted subsets received approximately 220 ng genomic DNA, equal to 30,000 or so T cell genomes. Purified libraries were measured with a Qubit 3.0 fluorometer, size-checked on a Bioanalyzer 2100, and measured again with the KAPA Library Quantification kit. Every immunoSEQ 96-well plate was sequenced on a dedicated single-read 150-cycle Illumina NextSeq 550 flow cell. Per the authors' processing: Because only junctional sequences without quality scores were contained in the immunoSEQ output, filtering matching that applied to full-length reads could not be performed. To assign V/J genes and CDR3, sequences were annotated against IMGT germline references using PyIR, a Python wrapper for IgBLAST v1.9. Reads with weak V/J assignments (E-value above 1e-6), missing CDR3, stop codons, out-of-frame junctions, or ambiguous translated residues were removed. A V3J clonotype was defined by an identical inferred V gene, J gene, and CDR3 amino acid sequence. The percentage overlap between two repertoires was calculated by dividing the number of shared unique clonotypes by the size of the smaller repertoire. Repertoire richness was assessed with RTK rarefaction, the Chao1 estimator, and Recon v2.1 estimates of unobserved clonotypes. Generation probabilities for all TCRbeta clonotypes obtained by the gDNA method from four donors were computed using OLGA. As stored in TCRdb, this immuneACCESS dataset retains in-frame rearrangements with V and J assigned. A fraction of the clones does not appear; measured against another copy, unresolved V genes explain less than half of the discrepancy, and the remainder lacks a known reason. V and J calls plus clone size are reproduced from that table; the DNA served to infer D and trimming. The sample yields over a million clones; around 76% were counted once. The ten top clones hold approximately 1.5% of the sample.

Donors were healthy HIV-negative adults with no recently reported acute infections or vaccinations. Only Caucasian adults living in Nashville, Tennessee, USA were represented among the donors. Magnetic negative selection was used to enrich CD4+ T cells, after which naive cells were positively selected on CD45RA and the negative fraction became the memory subset. After blood collection by leukapheresis, PBMCs were isolated using Ficoll-Histopaque density gradient centrifugation and then cryopreserved in the vapor phase of liquid nitrogen. Analytical flow cytometry was used to check the purity and quantity of every magnetically sorted T cell population. From each sorted fraction, genomic DNA was isolated and quantified by UV absorbance on a Nanodrop 2000c.

The receptor was isolated from a man aged 18 to 30 in good health. The rearrangement joined TRBV5-8 to TRBJ1-1; the D gene is not confidently resolved. The sequenced material came from memory CD4+ T cells sorted from blood. Reading the label with the study, this specimen's cell subset or site is: CD45RA-negative fraction. This receptor carries the CDR3 CASSWDTRTEAFF. The sequenced DNA: TGTGCCAGCAGCTGGGATACGAGGACTGAAGCTTTCTTT.